Listed below are T cell receptor beta chains from one sample, sequenced in a study of shared clonotypes between healthy human individuals. Measured with immunoSEQ multiplex PCR; TCRdb has only the in-frame clones, and not every one. The data show millions of clones, with roughly 93% seen just once and around 0.4% held by the top ten. The sample taken for sequencing was naive CD4+ T cells from PBMCs. The receptors originated from a young man in good health. Some clones in this sample may be carry-over from other donors' samples. CDR3s leave out the opening cysteine and the closing phenylalanine or tryptophan. Each record gives: V gene, CDR3 length, CDR3 protein.

TRBV28,15,ASSQKTGAYSNQPQH
TRBV21-1,13,ASSKDRALQETQY
TRBV4-3,14,ASSARGTGNTDTQY
TRBV6-5,12,ASSRLISGNTIY
TRBV5-6,14,ASSLMGARSYNEQF
TRBV7-9,10,ASSRQGGWEY
TRBV5-4,13,ASSSLQEGFDGYT
TRBV10-3,14,AISELRSPSSYEQY
TRBV27,14,ASSPRRTGGSEKLF
TRBV6-5,11,ASRTGQGLSTF